This T cell receptor beta chain originates from a study of CD8 T cells in Susac syndrome. V lost 1 base and J 2 bases, leaving 6 bases between the germline ends. The CDR3 is 13 residues long. The V gene's germline CDR1 is SGDLS and CDR2 YYNGEE. In blood CD8+ and CD4+ T cells, TCR beta underwent sequencing. Negative isolation was used for CD8+ and CD4+ T cells, and FACS enrichment was applied to TEMRA cells. After extraction with the RNeasy kit, roughly 0.45 to 1 ug of the RNA was reverse transcribed using random hexamers. TCRdb itself ran the immunoSEQ multiplex PCR reads through MiXCR, one entry per CDR3 protein. This table has more than 200,000 distinct CDR3 sequences, just over 90% appearing once.

The chain employs TRBV9 and TRBJ1-2, with D possibly TRBD1 on 5 matching bases. Sequences were obtained from CD4+ T cells from PBMCs. The TCR originated in a human donor with multiple sclerosis. The CDR3 loop reads CASSVQGNYGYTF. The DNA for the CDR3 is TGTGCCAGCAGCGTACAGGGAAACTATGGCTACACCTTC.